The text below deals with one T cell receptor beta chain. Its antigen is not yet known. Per-nucleotide qualities are absent, and no much larger clonotype sits a single base away. This record belongs to a study of blood T cell repertoires in COVID-19 (TCRdb year 2020). Regarding the complete study: Samples covering the acute and convalescent phases of COVID-19 were provided by collaborators in the United States, Italy and Spain. Subjects who had been exposed to COVID-19, were actively infected with it, or had recovered from it provided the deeply sampled blood TCRbeta repertoires that made up the dataset. Samples were obtained from the ongoing ImmuneRACE study (first 160 participants) and from about 1,300 subjects provided by 6 global collaborators. A de-identified subject ID, COVID-19 status, age in years and sex were almost always included in the sample metadata. HLA class I and class II types, where available, came from metadata supplied by the sample provider rather than from assay-based typing. The prospective study material was composed of cDNA or gDNA derived from T cells, B-cell-depleted T cells, or PBMCs. A freely available public database, intended as a resource for researchers studying the immune response to SARS-CoV-2, is where the repertoires were released. Results and caveats for the whole study, not just this receptor: The quantity of clinical and demographic metadata differed by source and by participant and was supplied without curation.

V is cut by 7 bases and J by 0 bases, and the space between the germline ends is 19 bases. From a lookup of the germline V gene, CDR1 and CDR2 are WSHSY and SAAADI. The CDR3 sequence holds 16 residues, the cysteine and phenylalanine included. CDR3 DNA only is kept here, 48 bases in frame from base 1. Whole blood was collected in K2EDTA tubes by collaborating institutions according to the institutions' own protocols. For TCRbeta analysis, collaborator samples were shipped as frozen whole blood, as isolated PBMCs, or as DNA extracted from either sample type. TCRbeta CDR3 regions were amplified from genomic DNA using the immunoSEQ Assay, a bias-controlled multiplex PCR. The study's processing was this. Nucleated cell counts per sample were estimated from amplification of reference gene primers within the assay. To quantify the absolute abundance of each unique TCRbeta CDR3 rearrangement, sequence reads were collapsed and filtered. For each sample, productive Simpson clonality was calculated by taking the square root of Simpson's diversity index across productive rearrangements. Held by TCRdb, this immuneACCESS table contains in-frame sequences only and omits some clones. Under half of the omission traces to an unresolved V gene where checked; the cause of the rest is unknown. The D gene and trimming were derived from the DNA, and the V and J assignments and clone size from that table. The sample table contains 450,000 to 500,000 clones; only one count was recorded for 70% to 90% of them. The ten largest make up roughly 3.2% of the sample.

Sequencing was done on a sample of peripheral blood. In this chain, TRBV10-2 is recombined with TRBJ2-7; matching of 5 bases hints at TRBD2 as the D gene. This clonotype was obtained from a human donor in a cohort sampled during active COVID-19. For the CDR3, the sequence is CASKGLALPNSYEQYF. The nucleotide sequence reads as follows: TGCGCCAGCAAGGGTCTAGCATTGCCCAACTCCTACGAGCAGTACTTC.